One sample yielded the 28 T cell receptor beta chains listed below, sequenced in a study of regulatory T cells in long-lasting Graves disease. As to time point: newly diagnosed GD, antithyroid drugs for less than 3 months. Extracted PBMC RNA gave rise to the TCR library. To make TCR beta libraries, researchers used iRepertoire HTBI primers and Arm-PCR of CDR3 regions. TCRdb reprocessed the multiplex PCR reads via MiXCR and lists one record per CDR3 protein. The table records about 560,000 distinct CDR3 sequences, about 16% of them present only once. These data were also filed under a second study, of T cells in Graves' hyperthyroidism and ophthalmopathy.

This material consisted of peripheral blood mononuclear cells (PBMCs), taken at new diagnosis, from a patient treated with antithyroid drugs. These receptors came from a man in his late teens or twenties with Graves disease.

This clonotype occurred a few times. The chain recombines TRBV5-1 with TRBJ2-3; D not resolved. Per the germline V gene, CDR1 is SGHRS and CDR2 is YFSETQ. Trimming took off 3 bases at V and 3 bases at J, with 11 bases between the two ends. This CDR3 has 14 residues. DNA for the CDR3: TGCGCCAGCAGCTCCCAGACCGAGACAGATACGCAGTATTTT. It yields the protein CASSSQTETDTQYF.

The chain employs TRBV20-1 and TRBJ1-5; D is perhaps TRBD1 (5 bases). CDR1 is DFQATT and CDR2 is SNEGSKA in the germline V gene (reference sequence). V lost 6 bases, J lost 3 bases, and 18 bases lay in between. There are 15 residues in the CDR3. The CDR3 region is CSAWSQGYDNQPQHF. The DNA for the CDR3 is TGCAGTGCATGGTCGCAGGGCTATGACAATCAGCCCCAGCATTTT.

The chain employs TRBV14 and TRBJ2-6; D unresolved. This CDR3 comprises 18 residues. Germline V gene data show CDR1 as SGHDN and CDR2 as FVKESK. Between the trimmed V and J ends, which lost 3 bases and 0 bases, there was a span of 15 bases. For the CDR3, the DNA is TGTGCCAGCAGCCAGGACCGAGCCGGGTCCTCTGGGGCCAACGTCCTGACTTTC. Protein product: CASSQDRAGSSGANVLTF.

Concerning this clonotype itself: Just one base apart from a much larger clone, this may be a read error. The rearrangement uses TRBV12-3 or TRBV12-4 and TRBJ1-6, with 7 positions matching TRBD1. CDR3 size: 16 residues. This CDR3 reads CASSLLGTAYNSPPHF. The CDR3 nucleotides read TGTGCCAGCAGCCTTTTGGGGACAGCCTATAATTCACCCCCCCACTTT.

This clonotype has a handful of counts. The J gene is TRBJ2-7, the V gene TRBV18; possible D gene TRBD1, 5 bases. This CDR3 spans 12 amino acids. Trimming stripped 4 bases from V and 6 bases from J, with 10 bases between. In germline, CDR1 is KGHSH, CDR2 LQKENI. DNA for the CDR3: TGTGCCAGCTCACGATCAGGGATCGAGCAGTACTTC. The encoded protein is CASSRSGIEQYF.

The V call is TRBV6-1, the J call TRBJ1-1, with D possibly matching TRBD1 (6 bases). The CDR3 length is 10 residues. Per germline, CDR1 MNHNS and CDR2 SASEGT. Trimming took off 6 bases at V and 7 bases at J, with 6 bases between the two ends. The CDR3: CASRDSEAFF. The DNA for the CDR3 is TGTGCCAGCAGGGACAGTGAAGCTTTCTTT.

On this clonotype: Just one base apart from a much larger clone, this may be a read error. This chain uses TRBV28 with TRBJ1-5; D gene unclear. This CDR3 region has 19 residues. CDR1 is MDHEN and CDR2 is SYDVKM in the germline V gene. The CDR3 bases are TGTGCCAGCAGGAGGGAAACCTCGCTCGGTCTTACCCGCAATCGGCCCCAGCATTTT. Its protein is CASRRETSLGLTRNRPQHF.

This clonotype was picked up many times. The CDR3 loop is CASSLDWGTDEQFF. CDR3 in DNA: TGTGCCAGCAGCTTAGACTGGGGGACTGATGAGCAGTTCTTC. V usage is TRBV7-8 and J usage is TRBJ2-1; D is possibly TRBD2 (6 bases). The CDR3 runs to 14 residues. Trimming removed 1 base from V and 8 bases from J, with 12 bases in between. Germline CDR1 SGHVS, CDR2 FQNEAQ. The whole variable domain, remainder taken from reference TRBV7-8 and TRBJ2-1, is GAGVSQSPRYKVAKRGQDVALRCDPISGHVSLFWYQQALGQGPEFLTYFQNEAQLDKSGLPSDRFFAERPEGSVSTLKIQRTQQEDSAVYLCASSLDWGTDEQFFGPGTRLTVL.

This clonotype was recorded a few times. The chain links TRBV28 to TRBJ1-5, with D possibly matching TRBD1 (6 bases). Looked up from germline, CDR1 is MDHEN and CDR2 is SYDVKM. This CDR3 comprises 15 residues. V was pared by 6 bases and J by 7 bases, with 19 bases between. CDR3 protein: CASSPGVGGRQPQHF. CDR3 DNA: TGTGCCAGCAGCCCTGGGGTGGGGGGCAGACAGCCCCAGCATTTT.

In its sample, this clonotype was seen many times. The V call is TRBV7-9, the J call TRBJ2-1; 8 bases are a match to TRBD1. Losses at the gene ends were 3 bases for V and 7 bases for J; bases not matched to a gene: 5. This CDR3 comprises 14 residues. CDR1 is SEHNR, CDR2 FQNEAQ, per germline (reference sequence). In DNA form, the CDR3 reads TGTGCCAGCAGCTTCCAGGGGGCGCGTAATGAGCAGTTCTTC. It translates to CASSFQGARNEQFF.

The chain is built from TRBV20-1 and TRBJ2-5, with 7 bases that match TRBD2. This CDR3 is built from 15 residues. Germline V gene data show CDR1 as DFQATT and CDR2 as SNEGSKA (reference sequence). Trimming removed 0 bases from V and 5 bases from J; junction bases left unmatched: 9. This CDR3 reads CSARDQDPGGETQYF. The CDR3, as DNA: TGCAGTGCTAGAGACCAGGATCCCGGGGGGGAGACCCAGTACTTC.

This clonotype was counted ten times or more. The J gene is TRBJ2-3, the V gene TRBV30; no reliable D call. The CDR3 has 13 residues. Trimming removed 0 bases from V and 6 bases from J, with 10 bases in between. Germline CDR1 and CDR2: GTSNPN and SVGIG (reference sequence). The CDR3, as DNA: TGTGCCTGGAGTGTACGTGTCCAGGATACGCAGTATTTT. This translates into CAWSVRVQDTQYF.

This clonotype was counted only a few times. The chain is built from TRBV5-6 and TRBJ2-1, with D possibly matching TRBD2 (6 bases). Germline V CDR1 and CDR2: SGHDT, YYEEEE. The CDR3 is made up of 16 amino acids. V lost 2 bases, J lost 0 bases, and 12 bases lay in between. In nucleotides, the CDR3 is TGTGCCAGCAGCTTAGCCTACGGGAGCTCCTACAATGAGCAGTTCTTC. This translates into CASSLAYGSSYNEQFF.

This chain uses TRBV20-1 with TRBJ1-5; weak D call: TRBD1 (6 bases). The CDR3 is 15 residues long. Between the trimmed V and J ends, which lost 4 bases and 3 bases, there was a span of 16 bases. CDR1 and CDR2 from the germline V gene are DFQATT and SNEGSKA (reference sequence). The CDR3 DNA is TGCAGTGCTACGATCACTGGACAGTACAATCAGCCCCAGCATTTT. Amino acids: CSATITGQYNQPQHF.

This clonotype came up many times. J is TRBJ1-5 and V is TRBV28; weak D call: TRBD1 (5 bases). V was cut by 6 bases and J by 1 base, with 19 bases left in between. In germline, CDR1 is MDHEN, CDR2 SYDVKM. The CDR3 totals 17 residues. CDR3 in amino acids: CASRLRGNAMSNQPQHF. In DNA form, the CDR3 reads TGTGCCAGCAGGCTGAGGGGAAATGCGATGAGCAATCAGCCCCAGCATTTT.

This clonotype was detected many times. This chain links TRBV15 with TRBJ2-1; D possibly matches TRBD1 or TRBD2 (5 bases each). This CDR3 contains 17 residues. Germline V gene sequence: CDR1 LNHNV, CDR2 YYDKDF (reference sequence). The ends were cut back, 3 bases at V and 5 bases at J, with 20 bases in the middle. The CDR3 sequence is CATSSPLGRQVNNEQFF. The CDR3 DNA reads as TGTGCCACCAGCAGTCCTCTGGGACGGCAGGTAAACAATGAGCAGTTCTTC.

The table lists this clonotype with many counts. The CDR3 sequence is CASRAGTSGMTYEQYF. In nucleotides, the CDR3 is TGCGCCAGCAGGGCCGGGACTAGCGGGATGACGTACGAGCAGTACTTC. The rearrangement links TRBV10-1 to TRBJ2-7, with 13 positions matching TRBD2. The CDR3 runs to 16 residues. Germline V CDR1 and CDR2: WNHNN, SYGVQD (reference sequence). J was trimmed by 4 bases and V by 6 bases; bases with no gene match: 9.

This clonotype was seen repeatedly, ten times or more. This chain uses TRBV27 with TRBJ2-7; TRBD1 matches at 8 bases. Germline CDR1 and CDR2: MNHEY and SMNVEV (reference sequence). CDR3 length equals 15 residues. The J segment lost 2 bases and the V segment lost 5 bases, leaving 8 bases of the junction unmatched. The CDR3: CASSPGTGFTYEQYF. CDR3 DNA sequence: TGTGCCAGCAGTCCCGGGACAGGCTTCACCTACGAGCAGTACTTC.

This clonotype was picked up a small number of times. The rearrangement links TRBV7-8 to TRBJ1-5; TRBD1 matches at 8 bases. The germline V gene has CDR1 SGHVS and CDR2 FQNEAQ. Unmatched junction bases numbered 8, after V lost 5 bases and J lost 5 bases. This CDR3 region has 15 residues. The CDR3 sequence: CASSAGTGPDQPQHF. CDR3 nucleotide sequence: TGTGCCAGCAGCGCCGGGACAGGACCTGATCAGCCCCAGCATTTT.

This clonotype has at least ten counts. In DNA, the CDR3 is TGTGCCAGCAGCCAAGACGGTGGGGTGGGCTACACCTTC. It translates to CASSQDGGVGYTF. The chain couples TRBV3-1 to TRBJ1-2; D ambiguous. The V end lost 0 bases, the J end lost 8 bases, and 10 bases lay between the germline ends. CDR3 length equals 13 residues. Germline V gene sequence: CDR1 LGHDT, CDR2 YNNKEL (reference sequence).

For this clonotype: A much larger clone sits a single nucleotide away, making a read error possible. V gene TRBV12-3 or TRBV12-4 combines with J gene TRBJ2-7; D may correspond to TRBD1 or TRBD2 (5 bases each). V was pared by 5 bases and J by 2 bases, with 13 bases between. The CDR3 contains 14 residues. CDR3 sequence: CASSARDGPYEQYF. As DNA, the CDR3 is TGTGCCAGCAGTGCCCGGGACGGACCCTACGAGCAGTACTTC.

Concerning this clonotype itself: A read error may be the cause here, since a much bigger clone is one base away. V gene TRBV20-1 combines with J gene TRBJ2-7, with TRBD2 identical over 8 bases. The CDR3 loop spans 14 amino acids. Trimming at V came to 4 bases and at J to 5 bases, leaving 10 bases not matched to a gene. Germline loops: CDR1 DFQATT, CDR2 SNEGSKA (reference sequence). In DNA form, the CDR3 reads TGCAGTGCTACGCTAACGGGAGGGCCCAACGAGCAGTACTTC. Translated: CSATLTGGPNEQYF.

This clonotype was counted at least ten times. In DNA, the CDR3 is TGTGCCAGCAGTTACCGAAGCGGGAGTGCAGATACGCAGTATTTT. It yields the protein CASSYRSGSADTQYF. V and J are TRBV6-5 and TRBJ2-3; 8 bases match TRBD2. Germline V gene data show CDR1 as MNHEY and CDR2 as SVGAGI. Losses at the gene ends were 2 bases for V and 4 bases for J; bases not matched to a gene: 5. CDR3 length equals 15 residues.

The chain is built from TRBV5-1 and TRBJ1-1; no clear D. Germline V gene lookup returns CDR1 SGHRS and CDR2 YFSETQ. V was cut by 2 bases and J by 7 bases, with 9 bases left in between. CDR3 length equals 12 residues. CDR3 loop: CASSFQRLEAFF. CDR3 bases: TGCGCCAGCAGCTTCCAACGCCTTGAAGCTTTCTTT.

This clonotype was seen at least ten times. The chain carries TRBV7-2 and TRBJ2-1; 12 bases map to TRBD2. Per germline, CDR1 SGHTA and CDR2 FQGNSA. V lost 0 bases to trimming and J lost 8 bases; unmatched junction nucleotides: 14. There are 19 residues in the CDR3. In DNA form, the CDR3 reads TGTGCCAGCAGCTTAGCCGTCCCTAGCGGGAGGGCCTTAGGGGATGAGCAGTTCTTC. This codes for CASSLAVPSGRALGDEQFF. Combining the CDR3 with reference TRBV7-2 and TRBJ2-1 gives the whole variable domain GAGVSQSPSNKVTEKGKDVELRCDPISGHTALYWYRQSLGQGLEFLIYFQGNSAPDKSGLPSDRFSAERTGGSVSTLTIQRTQQEDSAVYLCASSLAVPSGRALGDEQFFGPGTRLTVL.

There are a few counts of this clonotype. The genes are TRBV5-1 and TRBJ2-1, with TRBD2 matching 14 bases. The CDR3 is 16 residues long. CDR1 is SGHRS, CDR2 YFSETQ, per germline. V gave up 4 bases and J gave up 6 bases; unmatched junction bases: 6. DNA of the CDR3: TGCGCCAGCAGCCCTGGACTAGCGGGAGGTTTCAATGAGCAGTTCTTC. Residues: CASSPGLAGGFNEQFF.

This clonotype was seen many times. This chain links TRBV5-1 with TRBJ2-1; TRBD1 matches at 10 bases. The CDR3 runs to 14 residues. The V and J ends lost 6 bases and 7 bases, in that order; junction bases with no gene match: 7. Germline-derived CDR1 and CDR2 are SGHRS and YFSETQ. The CDR3 region has the DNA TGCGCCAGCACCAGGGACAGGGGCGGGAATGAGCAGTTCTTC. Its protein is CASTRDRGGNEQFF.

This rearrangement joins TRBV9 to TRBJ2-7; 10 bases fit TRBD1. The CDR3 totals 15 residues. The germline gives CDR1 SGDLS, CDR2 YYNGEE. Losses at the gene ends were 0 bases for V and 4 bases for J; bases not matched to a gene: 4. For the CDR3, the DNA is TGTGCCAGCAGCGTAGCAGGGACAGGGGATTACGAGCAGTACTTC. This translates into CASSVAGTGDYEQYF.